Included here is one T cell receptor (beta chain) sequence, with context. The antigen remains unidentified. The sample originates from a study of beta chain features in type 1 diabetes. Study results and caveats: Moderate yet significant TCRB CDR3 shortening was seen in Type 1 diabetes patients in all four CD4+ subsets.

The sequenced template was cDNA made from the entire isolated RNA. The protocol was immunoSEQ multiplex PCR, while the TCRdb copy is restricted to in-frame clones and leaves out a portion. The table records over 150,000 clones, about a tenth of them present only once. The CDR3 spans 15 residues. Germline-derived CDR1 and CDR2 are SGDLS and YYNGEE. Trimming pared 0 bases from V and 12 bases from J, leaving 20 bases between. The clonotype originates from a man aged 25 to 40 with type 1 diabetes. The specimen sequenced was central memory CD4+ T cells from blood. The rearrangement joins TRBV9 to TRBJ2-3, with D tentatively TRBD2 (5 bases). The CDR3 DNA reads TGTGCCAGCAGCGTAGAGGACTCCCTGGTTGGTTACCAGTATTTT. It specifies CASSVEDSLVGYQYF.